A selection of T cell receptor beta chains follows, all from one sample in a study of blood T cell repertoires in COVID-19. This table comes from immunoSEQ multiplex PCR, and its TCRdb copy is limited to in-frame clones, with some not included. The table shows some 230,000 clones, with roughly four fifths occurring only once. Sequencing used peripheral blood. The receptor set was obtained from an older woman with acute or convalescent COVID-19. The CDR3 runs from the conserved cysteine through the conserved F or W. The order of the fields is D gene, J gene, V gene, CDR3 protein. The D gene is left open where the match is weak.

TRBD1,TRBJ1-4,TRBV5-1,CASSLGTGIEKLFF
.,TRBJ1-3,TRBV7-9,CASIRGSGNTIYF
.,TRBJ2-5,TRBV7-8,CASSLGAGTQTQYF
.,TRBJ1-2,TRBV30,CAWSVWGQGRYYGYTF
TRBD1,TRBJ1-1,TRBV7-9,CASSPGTGWATEAFF
TRBD1,TRBJ1-1,TRBV29-1,CSSTGATEAFF
TRBD1,TRBJ1-4,TRBV28,CASSKSGQKNEKLFF
TRBD1,TRBJ1-2,TRBV5-4,CASRGGTDYGYTF
TRBD1,TRBJ2-3,TRBV6-1,CASSEVTGGVDTQYF
TRBD2,TRBJ2-3,TRBV11-1,CASSLASGGADTQYF
TRBD1,TRBJ1-2,TRBV7-2,CASSIRTGSDYGYTF
.,TRBJ1-4,TRBV2,CASNTQGKTNEKLFF
.,TRBJ1-2,TRBV25-1,CASSESGLNYGYTF
TRBD2,TRBJ2-2,TRBV7-2,CASKGGGAGELFF
TRBD2,TRBJ2-3,TRBV24-1,CATGLADRTDTQYF
TRBD1,TRBJ2-7,TRBV4-1,CASSAGTVAVYEQYF
.,TRBJ2-3,TRBV7-9,CASSSTFGTDTQYF
.,TRBJ2-2,TRBV19,CASSPLGTGELFF
.,TRBJ2-7,TRBV4-1,CASSQTVIYEQYF
.,TRBJ1-5,TRBV30,CAWSVQGSGGNQPQHF
.,TRBJ2-3,TRBV27,CASSSTGQYTDTQYF
.,TRBJ1-1,TRBV30,CAWTRLQGFTEAFF
.,TRBJ2-4,TRBV30,CAWSVGGRAAKNIQYF
.,TRBJ2-1,TRBV6-5,CASSFRIDNEQFF
.,TRBJ2-1,TRBV5-6,CASSLPGGSFNEQFF
TRBD1,TRBJ1-2,TRBV19,CASSVPPGGKGYGYTF
TRBD1,TRBJ1-2,TRBV4-2,CASSQDRDSIYGYTF
TRBD2,TRBJ2-1,TRBV7-6,CASSQTSGSRNEQFF
TRBD1,TRBJ1-4,TRBV5-1,CASSLNRGLNEKLFF
.,TRBJ1-2,TRBV4-3,CASSPEPQANYGYTF
.,TRBJ1-3,TRBV6-5,CASSRFSGNTIYF
.,TRBJ1-5,TRBV6-6,CASTNSGQPQHF
.,TRBJ1-2,TRBV5-4,CASSPNWGQDHYGYTF
.,TRBJ1-2,TRBV4-2,CASSQAGSYGYTF
.,TRBJ1-1,TRBV2,CASGRVEAFF
.,TRBJ2-7,TRBV2,CASRVSGGAYEQYF
.,TRBJ2-7,TRBV19,CASSRTGSSYEQYF
TRBD1,TRBJ1-2,TRBV7-3,CASSRKRDSPRYGYTF
.,TRBJ1-2,TRBV7-9,CASSLAKGNYGYTF